This TCR beta chain is drawn from a study of blood T cell repertoires in COVID-19. This CDR3 contains 14 residues. Trimming removed 0 bases from V and 2 bases from J, with 9 bases in between. Germline values: CDR1 SGHRS, CDR2 YFSETQ. Only in-frame clones appear in the TCRdb table, and some are missing; sequencing was by immunoSEQ multiplex PCR. Of 250,000 to 300,000 clones in the sample, over 70% were seen once. Sequencing used peripheral blood. This clonotype originated in a man older than 75 with acute or convalescent COVID-19. This rearrangement joins TRBV5-1 to TRBJ2-7; a possible D gene is TRBD2 (6 bases). The CDR3 DNA reads TGCGCCAGCAGCTTGGTGGGGGAGGCCTACGAGCAGTACTTC. This gives the protein CASSLVGEAYEQYF.